The next 27 T cell receptor beta chains were all read from a single sample in a study of PD-1 blockade in classical Hodgkin lymphoma. Every patient experienced relapse after autologous stem cell transplantation, and brentuximab vedotin exposure varied. Some clones are missing from TCRdb's copy, which holds only in-frame ones; the method was immunoSEQ multiplex PCR. The data hold some 84,000 clones, with 75% to 90% observed a single time. Sequences were derived from peripheral blood mononuclear cells (PBMCs), sampled at baseline. These receptor sequences come from a human donor with classical Hodgkin lymphoma.

The chain uses TRBV15 and TRBJ2-3; D gene ambiguous. Between the trimmed V and J ends, which lost 0 bases and 6 bases, there was a span of 10 bases. The length of the CDR3 is 14 residues. Germline CDR1 LNHNV, CDR2 YYDKDF (reference sequence). This chain's CDR3 is CATSRDRALDTQYF. CDR3 in DNA: TGTGCCACCAGCAGAGATCGGGCTTTGGATACGCAGTATTTT. The full variable domain, with the rest looked up from reference TRBV15 and TRBJ2-3, is DAMVIQNPRYQVTQFGKPVTLSCSQTLNHNVMYWYQQKSSQAPKLLFHYYDKDFNNEADTPDNFQSRRPNTSFCFLDIRSPGLGDTAMYLCATSRDRALDTQYFGPGTRLTVL.

The V call is TRBV4-1, the J call TRBJ1-2; D ambiguous. The V gene lost 1 base and the J gene lost 0 bases, with 9 bases spanning the gap. Germline CDR1 MGHRA, CDR2 YSYEKL. This CDR3 region has 15 residues. Written as DNA, the CDR3 is TGCGCCAGCAGCCAAGTAGGCGTTTCTAACTATGGCTACACCTTC. This codes for CASSQVGVSNYGYTF.

The chain recombines TRBV10-2 with TRBJ1-5, with 8 bases lining up with TRBD1. Germline CDR1 reads WSHSY; CDR2 reads SAAADI. This CDR3 has 15 residues. J was trimmed by 2 bases and V by 6 bases; bases with no gene match: 6. For the CDR3, the DNA is TGCGCCAGCAGGGACAGGGAGGAGGGCAATCAGCCCCAGCATTTT. Translating gives CASRDREEGNQPQHF.

The chain carries TRBV19 and TRBJ1-1; 7 nucleotides agree with TRBD1. Losses at the gene ends were 10 bases for V and 2 bases for J; bases not matched to a gene: 10. Germline V CDR1 and CDR2: LNHDA, SQIVND (reference sequence). The CDR3 is made up of 14 amino acids. In nucleotides, the CDR3 is TGTGCCACCAGACTCGGGACAGCCAACACTGAAGCTTTCTTT. It specifies CATRLGTANTEAFF.

J is TRBJ2-5 and V is TRBV19, with D possibly being TRBD1 (6 bases). The CDR3 contains 13 residues. Germline lookup yields CDR1 LNHDA and CDR2 SQIVND (reference sequence). V was pared by 9 bases and J by 1 base, with 12 bases between. Here the CDR3 DNA reads TGTGCCAGCCGGGACACTTTCCAAGAGACCCAGTACTTC. Its protein product is CASRDTFQETQYF.

In this sample, this clone turned up a few times. The chain uses TRBV7-2 and TRBJ2-7; maybe TRBD2 (6 bases). V lost 5 bases, J lost 4 bases, and 24 bases lay in between. Per the germline V gene, CDR1 is SGHTA and CDR2 is FQGNSA. The CDR3 totals 17 residues. As DNA, the CDR3 is TGTGCCAGCAGCCTCGAGACTAGTTTGGGCGCCAAATACGAGCAGTACTTC. Its translation is CASSLETSLGAKYEQYF.

This clone was detected a few times. The chain carries TRBV27 and TRBJ2-2; either TRBD1 or TRBD2 may fit D (5 bases each). Germline V lookup: CDR1 MNHEY, CDR2 SMNVEV (reference sequence). This CDR3 contains 14 residues. The V end was cut by 5 bases, the J end by 6 bases, with 13 bases between. CDR3 sequence reads: CASSVEGWSGELFF. CDR3 sequence (DNA): TGTGCCAGCAGTGTAGAGGGGTGGTCCGGGGAGCTGTTTTTT.

The rearrangement uses TRBV2 and TRBJ2-3; D might be TRBD1 or TRBD2, each matching 5 bases. The germline CDR1 and CDR2 sequences are SNHLY and FYNNEI. Trimming shortened V by 6 bases and J by 3 bases, and 10 bases separated the two germline ends. There are 13 residues in the CDR3. CDR3 protein: CASSPGATDTQYF. The CDR3 DNA follows: TGTGCCAGCAGCCCCGGGGCGACAGATACGCAGTATTTT. Complete variable domain (other parts from reference TRBV2 and TRBJ2-3): EPEVTQTPSHQVTQMGQEVILRCVPISNHLYFYWYRQILGQKVEFLVSFYNNEISEKSEIFDDQFSVERPDGSNFTLKIRSTKLEDSAMYFCASSPGATDTQYFGPGTRLTVL.

The CDR3 nucleotides are TGTGCCTGGAGTCCCACTCGGGGGAGGATGAGCAATCAGCCCCAGCATTTT. Translation: CAWSPTRGRMSNQPQHF. This chain connects TRBV30 to TRBJ1-5, with D possibly matching TRBD1 (5 bases). The germline V gene has CDR1 GTSNPN and CDR2 SVGIG (reference sequence). Trimming shortened V by 2 bases and J by 1 base, and 18 bases separated the two germline ends. The CDR3 sequence is 17 residues long.

The chain combines TRBV30 with TRBJ1-4, with D possibly TRBD1 on 5 matching bases. The V end was cut by 0 bases, the J end by 8 bases, with 25 bases between. Germline V CDR1 and CDR2: GTSNPN, SVGIG (reference sequence). The CDR3 contains 18 residues. The CDR3 sequence is CAWSVRPGRAHLGEKLFF. CDR3 nucleotides: TGTGCCTGGAGTGTACGGCCGGGCAGGGCGCATTTAGGGGAAAAACTGTTTTTT.

The V and J genes are TRBV7-2 and TRBJ1-1; 7 bases line up with TRBD1. Germline CDR1 and CDR2: SGHTA and FQGNSA. CDR3 length equals 15 residues. The V gene end was trimmed by 4 bases and the J gene end by 3 bases; junction bases not matched to a gene: 8. The CDR3 loop reads CASSSGQAGHTEAFF. The CDR3 DNA sequence: TGTGCCAGCAGCTCTGGACAGGCGGGGCACACTGAAGCTTTCTTT.

V and J are TRBV15 and TRBJ1-2; weak D call: TRBD1 (6 bases). V was shortened by 1 base and J by 4 bases, with 13 bases between the two germline ends. CDR3 length: 15 amino acids. CDR1 is LNHNV and CDR2 is YYDKDF in the germline V gene (reference sequence). The CDR3 DNA reads TGTGCCACCAGCAGAGGTACCACAGGGTTCTATGGCTACACCTTC. This sequence encodes CATSRGTTGFYGYTF.

The V call is TRBV28, the J call TRBJ1-2; no definite D call. Germline lookup yields CDR1 MDHEN and CDR2 SYDVKM. The CDR3 is 14 amino acids. V was cut by 2 bases and J by 5 bases, with 12 bases left in between. CDR3 sequence reads: CASSLVTGFYGYTF. The DNA for the CDR3 is TGTGCCAGCAGTTTAGTAACGGGTTTTTATGGCTACACCTTC.

The V and J genes are TRBV14 and TRBJ2-7, with D possibly being TRBD2 (5 bases). V was shortened by 1 base and J by 3 bases, with 28 bases between the two germline ends. Germline V gene lookup returns CDR1 SGHDN and CDR2 FVKESK. This CDR3 has 20 amino acids. The CDR3 region is CASSQGGSMAESIPVYEQYF. DNA of the CDR3: TGTGCCAGCAGCCAAGGCGGGTCAATGGCCGAGAGCATTCCTGTCTACGAGCAGTACTTC.

The V call is TRBV7-2, the J call TRBJ2-1; 11 bases agree with TRBD1. CDR1 SGHTA and CDR2 FQGNSA come from the germline V gene. J gave up 7 bases and V 5 bases, and 4 bases lay outside the gene matches. CDR3 size: 14 residues. Here the CDR3 DNA reads TGTGCCAGCAGCGAATGGGACAGGGGGAATGAGCAGTTCTTC. It translates to CASSEWDRGNEQFF.

This rearrangement joins TRBV10-2 to TRBJ2-7, with 13 bases that match TRBD2. This CDR3 region has 15 residues. Germline V gene data show CDR1 as WSHSY and CDR2 as SAAADI. J was trimmed by 3 bases and V by 6 bases; bases with no gene match: 5. CDR3 nucleotide sequence: TGCGCCAGCAGGATCGGGACTAGCGGGAACTACGAGCAGTACTTC. Protein sequence: CASRIGTSGNYEQYF.

This clone was observed a single time. V and J are TRBV2 and TRBJ2-3, with 8 bases matching TRBD2. V shed 4 bases and J 2 bases; nucleotides not matched to a gene: 2. Germline loops: CDR1 SNHLY, CDR2 FYNNEI. The CDR3 has 14 residues. CDR3 sequence (DNA): TGTGCCAGCAGTGGACTAGCGCCCACAGATACGCAGTATTTT. This encodes CASSGLAPTDTQYF.

This clone appeared once. The chain combines TRBV10-2 with TRBJ2-7, with a possible D match to TRBD2 (5 bases). The germline gives CDR1 WSHSY, CDR2 SAAADI. Trimming cost V 0 bases and J 3 bases, with 15 bases left between them. This CDR3 region has 16 residues. CDR3 sequence: CASSESDWWGRYEQYF. The CDR3 coding sequence is TGCGCCAGCAGTGAGTCGGACTGGTGGGGTCGCTACGAGCAGTACTTC.

This chain links TRBV7-2 with TRBJ2-7; D is perhaps TRBD2 (7 bases). CDR1 and CDR2 from the germline V gene are SGHTA and FQGNSA. Trimming left V 5 bases short and J 6 bases short, with 14 bases between. The CDR3 spans 13 residues. CDR3 sequence: CASSRGAGAEQYF. The CDR3 region has the DNA TGTGCCAGCAGCCGGGGGGCGGGAGCCGAGCAGTACTTC.

The chain couples TRBV28 to TRBJ2-7; 7 positions match TRBD1. The germline V gene encodes CDR1 MDHEN and CDR2 SYDVKM. The CDR3 totals 14 residues. Unmatched junction bases numbered 3, after V lost 4 bases and J lost 0 bases. The CDR3 nucleotides are TGTGCCAGCAGTTCCGGGACAGCCTCCTACGAGCAGTACTTC. Translated, it gives CASSSGTASYEQYF.

This clone was counted only a few times. The chain couples TRBV27 to TRBJ2-2; no reliable D call. The germline V gene has CDR1 MNHEY and CDR2 SMNVEV (reference sequence). V was clipped by 0 bases and J by 8 bases, with 7 bases between them. This CDR3 is built from 13 residues. CDR3 sequence (DNA): TGTGCCAGCAGTTTATCCGCGTGGGGGGAGCTGTTTTTT. Its protein is CASSLSAWGELFF.

The V call is TRBV2, the J call TRBJ1-2; 12 nucleotides align to TRBD1. Germline V gene sequence: CDR1 SNHLY, CDR2 FYNNEI. The CDR3 runs 14 residues. With 7 bases clipped from V and 7 bases from J, the junction kept 7 bases outside the gene matches. The CDR3 DNA reads as TGTGCCAGCAAGCCGGGACAGGGGGCGGGTGGCTACACCTTC. Encoded protein: CASKPGQGAGGYTF.

The chain uses TRBV27 and TRBJ1-1; weak D call: TRBD1 (6 bases). The V and J ends lost 6 bases and 7 bases respectively, with 12 bases between them. CDR3 length equals 12 residues. Germline-derived CDR1 and CDR2 are MNHEY and SMNVEV (reference sequence). CDR3 region: CASRWLTGEAFF. CDR3 sequence (DNA): TGTGCCAGCAGATGGTTGACAGGTGAAGCTTTCTTT.

This chain uses TRBV7-9 with TRBJ2-7; either TRBD1 or TRBD2 may fit D (5 bases each). The CDR3 contains 15 residues. V shed 5 bases and J shed 2 bases, with 16 bases lying between them. Germline lookup yields CDR1 SEHNR and CDR2 FQNEAQ (reference sequence). The CDR3 DNA reads TGTGCCAGCAGCCGGGGCGACAGACTCACCTACGAGCAGTACTTC. It yields the protein CASSRGDRLTYEQYF.

This sequence joins TRBV5-1 and TRBJ2-4; D unclear. CDR1 is SGHRS, CDR2 YFSETQ, per germline. V was pared by 4 bases and J by 2 bases, with 10 bases between. This CDR3 is built from 14 residues. The CDR3 region has the DNA TGCGCCAGCAGCCCGTATAATACCAAAAACATTCAGTACTTC. Amino acid sequence: CASSPYNTKNIQYF.

The chain uses TRBV6-1 and TRBJ1-1; TRBD1 aligns across 9 bases. The germline gives CDR1 MNHNS, CDR2 SASEGT. The CDR3 loop spans 14 amino acids. J lost 5 bases, V lost 6 bases, and 7 bases had no gene match. CDR3: CASSDRGYGTEAFF. The CDR3 nucleotides read TGTGCCAGCAGCGACAGGGGGTATGGGACTGAAGCTTTCTTT.

The V call is TRBV29-1, the J call TRBJ1-1; TRBD1 is a possible D gene (5 bases). Trimming pared 3 bases from V and 5 bases from J, leaving 19 bases between. Germline loops: CDR1 SQVTM, CDR2 ANQGSEA. This CDR3 is 15 amino acids long. The CDR3: CSVERPRGLKTEAFF. For the CDR3, the DNA is TGCAGCGTTGAGCGTCCACGGGGACTAAAGACTGAAGCTTTCTTT. Filled out from reference TRBV29-1 and TRBJ1-1, the complete variable domain reads SAVISQKPSRDICQRGTSLTIQCQVDSQVTMMFWYRQQPGQSLTLIATANQGSEATYESGFVIDKFPISRPNLTFSTLTVSNMSPEDSSIYLCSVERPRGLKTEAFFGQGTRLTVV.